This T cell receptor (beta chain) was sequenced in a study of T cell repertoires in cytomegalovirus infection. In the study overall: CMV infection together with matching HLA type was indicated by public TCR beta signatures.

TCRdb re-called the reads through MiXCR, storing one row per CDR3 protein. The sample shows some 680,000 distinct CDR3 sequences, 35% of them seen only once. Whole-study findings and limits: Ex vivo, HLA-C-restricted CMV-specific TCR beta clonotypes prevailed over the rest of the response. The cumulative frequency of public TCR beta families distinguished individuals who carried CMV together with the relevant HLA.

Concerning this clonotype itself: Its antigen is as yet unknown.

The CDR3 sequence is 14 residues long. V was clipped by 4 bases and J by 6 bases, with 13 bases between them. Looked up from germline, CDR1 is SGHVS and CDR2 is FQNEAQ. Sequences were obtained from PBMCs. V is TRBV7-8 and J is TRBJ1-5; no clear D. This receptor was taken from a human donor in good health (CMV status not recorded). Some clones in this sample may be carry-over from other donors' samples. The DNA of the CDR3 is TGTGCCAGCAGCTCCCTGTCAGTTCTTCAGCCCCAGCATTTT. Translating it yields CASSSLSVLQPQHF.